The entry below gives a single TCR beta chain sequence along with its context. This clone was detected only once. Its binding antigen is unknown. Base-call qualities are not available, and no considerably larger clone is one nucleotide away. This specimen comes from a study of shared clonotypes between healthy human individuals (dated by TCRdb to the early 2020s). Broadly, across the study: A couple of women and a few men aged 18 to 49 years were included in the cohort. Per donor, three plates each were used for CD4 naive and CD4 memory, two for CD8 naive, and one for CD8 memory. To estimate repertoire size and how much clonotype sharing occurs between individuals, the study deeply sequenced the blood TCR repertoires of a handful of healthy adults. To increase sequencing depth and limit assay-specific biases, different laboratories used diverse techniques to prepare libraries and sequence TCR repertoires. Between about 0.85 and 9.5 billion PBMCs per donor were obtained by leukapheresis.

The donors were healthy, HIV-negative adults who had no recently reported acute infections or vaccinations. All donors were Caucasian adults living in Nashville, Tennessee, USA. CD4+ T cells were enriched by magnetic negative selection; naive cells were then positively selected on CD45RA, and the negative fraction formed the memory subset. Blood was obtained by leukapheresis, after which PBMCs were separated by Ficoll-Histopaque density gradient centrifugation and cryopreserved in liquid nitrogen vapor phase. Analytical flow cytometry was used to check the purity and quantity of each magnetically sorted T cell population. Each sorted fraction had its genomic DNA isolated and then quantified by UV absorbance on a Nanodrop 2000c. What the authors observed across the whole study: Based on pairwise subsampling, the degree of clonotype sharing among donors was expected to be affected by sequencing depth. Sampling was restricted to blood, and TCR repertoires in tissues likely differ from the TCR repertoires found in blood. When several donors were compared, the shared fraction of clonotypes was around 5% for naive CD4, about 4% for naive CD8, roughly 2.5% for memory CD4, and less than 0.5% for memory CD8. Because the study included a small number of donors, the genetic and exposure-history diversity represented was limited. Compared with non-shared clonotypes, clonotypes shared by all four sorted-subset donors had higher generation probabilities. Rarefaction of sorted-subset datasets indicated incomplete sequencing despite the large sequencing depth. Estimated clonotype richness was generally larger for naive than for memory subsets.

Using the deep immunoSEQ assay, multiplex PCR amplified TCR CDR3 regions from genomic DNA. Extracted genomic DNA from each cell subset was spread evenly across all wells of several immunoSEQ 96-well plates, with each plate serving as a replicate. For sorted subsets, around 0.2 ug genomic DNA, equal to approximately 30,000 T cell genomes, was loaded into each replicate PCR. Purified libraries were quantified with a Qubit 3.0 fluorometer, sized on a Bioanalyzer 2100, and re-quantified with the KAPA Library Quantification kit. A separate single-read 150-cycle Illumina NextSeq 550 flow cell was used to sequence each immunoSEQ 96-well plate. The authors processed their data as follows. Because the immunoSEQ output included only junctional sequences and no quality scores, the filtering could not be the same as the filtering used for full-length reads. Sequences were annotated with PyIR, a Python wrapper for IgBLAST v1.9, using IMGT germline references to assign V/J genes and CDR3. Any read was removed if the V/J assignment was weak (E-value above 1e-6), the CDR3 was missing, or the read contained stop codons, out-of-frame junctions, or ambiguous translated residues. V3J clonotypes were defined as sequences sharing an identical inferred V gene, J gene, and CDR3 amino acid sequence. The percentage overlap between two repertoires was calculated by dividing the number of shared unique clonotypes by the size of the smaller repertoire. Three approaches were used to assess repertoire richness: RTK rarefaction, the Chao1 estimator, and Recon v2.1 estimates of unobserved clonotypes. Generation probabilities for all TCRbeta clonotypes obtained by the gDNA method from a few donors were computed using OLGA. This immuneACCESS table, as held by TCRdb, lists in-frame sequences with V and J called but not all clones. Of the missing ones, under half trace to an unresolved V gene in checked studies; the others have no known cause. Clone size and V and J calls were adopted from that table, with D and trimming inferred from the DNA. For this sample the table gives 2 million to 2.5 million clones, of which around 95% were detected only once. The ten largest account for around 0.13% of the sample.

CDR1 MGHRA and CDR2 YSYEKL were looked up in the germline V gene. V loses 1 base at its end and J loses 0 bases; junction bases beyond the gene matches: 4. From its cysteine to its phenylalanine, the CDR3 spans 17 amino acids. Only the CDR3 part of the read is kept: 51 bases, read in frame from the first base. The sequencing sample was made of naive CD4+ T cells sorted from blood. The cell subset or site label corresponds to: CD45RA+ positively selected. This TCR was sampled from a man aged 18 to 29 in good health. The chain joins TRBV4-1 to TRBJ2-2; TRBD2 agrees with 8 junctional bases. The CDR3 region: CASSQGAAGANTGELFF. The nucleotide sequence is TGCGCCAGCAGCCAAGGGGCAGCGGGGGCGAACACCGGGGAGCTGTTTTTT.